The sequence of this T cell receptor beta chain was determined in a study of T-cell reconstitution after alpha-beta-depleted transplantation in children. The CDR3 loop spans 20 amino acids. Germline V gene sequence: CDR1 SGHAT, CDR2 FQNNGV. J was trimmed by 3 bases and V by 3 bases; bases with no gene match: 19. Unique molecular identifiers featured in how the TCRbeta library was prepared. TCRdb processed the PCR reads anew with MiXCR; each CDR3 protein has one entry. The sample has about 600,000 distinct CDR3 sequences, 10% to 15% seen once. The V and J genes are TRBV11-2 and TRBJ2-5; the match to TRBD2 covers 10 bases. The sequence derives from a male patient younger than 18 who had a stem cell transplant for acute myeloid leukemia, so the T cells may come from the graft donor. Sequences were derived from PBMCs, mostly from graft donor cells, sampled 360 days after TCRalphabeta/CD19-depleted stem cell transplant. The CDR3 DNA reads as TGTGCCAGCAGCTTCGATTTCGCGGCTAGCGGGAGTCTGGTTGAAGAGACCCAGTACTTC. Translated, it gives CASSFDFAASGSLVEETQYF.